This T cell receptor (beta chain) came from a study of neoadjuvant anti-PD-1 for oral cavity cancer. Clones were read by immunoSEQ multiplex PCR, and TCRdb kept only the in-frame ones, dropping some. The sample includes over 11,000 clones, about 70% of them seen just once. CDR3 size: 16 residues. The germline V gene encodes CDR1 SGHRS and CDR2 YFSETQ. Trimming removed 1 base at V and 2 bases at J, with 14 bases between. Source: PBMCs, taken before nivolumab (anti-PD-1) treatment. The origin of this receptor is a person between 40 and 85 years old with oral cavity squamous cell carcinoma. V is TRBV5-1 and J is TRBJ2-3; D is possibly TRBD1 (6 bases). The CDR3 here is CASSLPQGQDTDTQYF. As DNA, the CDR3 is TGCGCCAGCAGCTTGCCCCAGGGGCAAGACACAGATACGCAGTATTTT.